The entry that follows covers one T cell receptor beta chain sequence. This sample was taken from a study of blood T cell repertoires in COVID-19. Study details: The samples span acute and convalescent COVID-19 from the United States, Italy and Spain. From T cells, B-cell-depleted T cells, or PBMCs came the material, which was cDNA or gDNA.

Germline V gene data show CDR1 as LNHDA and CDR2 as SQIVND (reference sequence). This CDR3 is 12 amino acids long. V shed 7 bases and J shed 4 bases, with 10 bases lying between them. Per the original data handling: Amplification of reference gene primers was used by the study to estimate nucleated cell counts. Method: immunoSEQ multiplex PCR; TCRdb's copy keeps in-frame clones and lacks some. The DNA gave D and trimming, while V, J and clone size come from that table. The sample comprises 370,000 or so clones, roughly 80% of which are singletons, and 1.1% rests with the top ten. Sample: peripheral blood. This rearrangement joins TRBV19 to TRBJ1-2; the D gene is possibly TRBD1 (5 bases). The receptor comes from a human donor with acute or convalescent COVID-19. The donor label of this sample is uncertain. The CDR3 loop reads CASTQAPYGYTF. CDR3 sequence (DNA): TGTGCCAGTACACAGGCCCCCTATGGCTACACCTTC.